This T cell receptor beta chain was sequenced during a study of memory CD4+ T cells and cytomegalovirus serostatus (dated by TCRdb to between 2018 and 2021). Regarding the study in general: The roughly 33 healthy Belgian adults in the cohort included 9 who were CMV seropositive and about 24 who were CMV seronegative. To replicate a published TCR-based CMV serostatus classifier, the study sequenced CD4+ memory TCRbeta repertoires from a Belgian cohort whose cytomegalovirus serostatus was known.

A FACSAria II was used to sort memory CD4+ T cells, defined as single viable CD3+CD4+CD8-CD45RO+ cells. CMV serostatus was assessed using a Roche Elecsys assay, by which serum IgG against CMV pp150, pp28, p38 and p52 was detected. After the samples were thawed, total CD4+ T cells were enriched through positive selection using CD4 magnetic microbeads. The samples came from a different study that was designed specifically to examine the CD4+ T cell memory repertoire. Following standard operating procedures, peripheral blood mononuclear cells were isolated and cryopreserved, while serum was kept at -80 degrees C. Staining used CD3-PerCP (BW264/56), CD4-APC (RPA-T4), CD45RO-PE (UCHT1) and CD8-Pacific Orange (3B5) antibodies, with Sytox blue excluding non-viable cells. Points on this clone: Its antigen specificity is not known. No clone much larger than this one lies a single base away; base qualities are absent.

Paper-wide results and their limitations: For predicting CMV serostatus, the median bootstrapped AUC was about 0.94 using the original framework and almost 0.93 using a US-trained random forest. The results were read as suggesting that the CMV-associated TCR signature is, for the most part, present in the CD4+ memory repertoire. Of under 200 previously reported CMV-associated TCRbeta sequences, some 67 appeared in the CD4+ memory repertoires, each in one to five individuals. On the Belgian cohort, the classifier built on the original framework reached a median bootstrapped AUC of about 0.96, with a 95% CI of 0.76-1.00. Only CD4+CD45RO+ memory cells were sequenced, in contrast to the original study, which included naive and memory CD4+ and CD8+ populations.

Per the germline V gene, SGHTA is the CDR1 and FQGNSA is the CDR2. The CDR3 starts with the cysteine, ends with the phenylalanine, and has 17 residues. Just CDR3 DNA is preserved here, 51 bases in frame from base 1. V sheds 0 bases and J sheds 2 bases, leaving 14 bases between their ends. The Quick-DNA Microprep Kit was used to extract genomic DNA from the sorted cells. Amplification of TCRbeta DNA was done with the immunoSEQ hsTCRbeta kit, following the protocol from the manufacturer. An Illumina MiSeq instrument was used to sequence the TCRbeta libraries. The authors processed their data as follows. Once out-of-frame sequences had been removed, 2 million to 2.5 million distinct TCRbeta sequences were left, which works out to an average of around 67,000 per individual. Each individual was scored using the number of 150 to 200 previously reported CMV-associated TCRbeta sequences that the individual carried and the total number of productive distinct TCRbeta sequences. A beta-binomial model was reimplemented in Python, and scikit-learn random forests with default parameters were trained on US cohort data. Classifier performance on the Belgian cohort was summarized as median AUC with percentile confidence intervals calculated over 10,000 bootstrap iterations. Held by TCRdb, this immuneACCESS table contains in-frame sequences only and omits some clones. Under half of the omission traces to an unresolved V gene where checked; the cause of the rest is unknown. V, J and clone size derive from that table, while D and trimming were established from the DNA sequence. The sample table shows around 54,000 clones, and around three quarters are seen once. The ten largest clones take up around 2.7% of the sample.

The V gene is TRBV7-2 and the J gene is TRBJ2-1; the D segment is perhaps TRBD1 or TRBD2, each sharing 6 matched bases. Sequencing was carried out using memory CD4+ T cells from blood. This sequence was found in an adult in good health and CMV-seropositive. DNA sequence: TGTGCCAGCAGCTTAGCTATAGCTAGGGGGGCCTACAATGAGCAGTTCTTC. This translates into CASSLAIARGAYNEQFF. With all but the CDR3 taken from the reference TRBV7-2 and TRBJ2-1 genes, the full variable domain is: GAGVSQSPSNKVTEKGKDVELRCDPISGHTALYWYRQSLGQGLEFLIYFQGNSAPDKSGLPSDRFSAERTGGSVSTLTIQRTQQEDSAVYLCASSLAIARGAYNEQFFGPGTRLTVL.